Included here is one T cell receptor beta chain sequence, with context. The data were taken from a study of T cell responses to AZD1222 COVID-19 vaccine. Assay: immunoSEQ multiplex PCR; the TCRdb copy retains only in-frame clones and omits some. The data contain around 140,000 clones, 85% to 95% of them singletons. The ends were cut back, 5 bases at V and 4 bases at J, with 15 bases in the middle. The germline V gene encodes CDR1 LNHNV and CDR2 YYDKDF (reference sequence). This CDR3 is 15 amino acids long. The TCR originated in an adult in good health. The source material was peripheral blood, sampled on day 0 of AZD1222 vaccination. The chain links TRBV15 to TRBJ2-1; D is undetermined. The chain's CDR3 is CATSDPGDQYNEQFF. CDR3 in DNA: TGTGCCACCAGCGACCCTGGTGACCAATACAATGAGCAGTTCTTC.